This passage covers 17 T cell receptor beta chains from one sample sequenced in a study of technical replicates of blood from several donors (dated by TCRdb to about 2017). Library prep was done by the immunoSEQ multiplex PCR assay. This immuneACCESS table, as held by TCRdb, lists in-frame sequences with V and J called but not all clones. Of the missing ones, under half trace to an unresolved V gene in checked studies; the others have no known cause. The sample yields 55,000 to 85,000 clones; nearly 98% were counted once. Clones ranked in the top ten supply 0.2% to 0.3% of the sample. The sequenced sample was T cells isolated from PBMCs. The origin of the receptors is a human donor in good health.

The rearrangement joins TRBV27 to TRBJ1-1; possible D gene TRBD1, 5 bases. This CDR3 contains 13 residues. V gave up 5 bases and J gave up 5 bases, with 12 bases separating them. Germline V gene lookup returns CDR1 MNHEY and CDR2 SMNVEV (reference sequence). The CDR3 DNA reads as TGTGCCAGCAGTACCCCAGGGAGGACTGAAGCTTTCTTT. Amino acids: CASSTPGRTEAFF.

The CDR3, as DNA: TGTGCCAGTAGAACGACAGGGACCTATGAAAAACTGTTTTTT. Amino acids: CASRTTGTYEKLFF. The chain carries TRBV19 and TRBJ1-4, with 7 bases aligning to TRBD1. V lost 6 bases and J lost 6; bases outside the gene matches: 7. This CDR3 has 14 amino acids. Germline V lookup: CDR1 LNHDA, CDR2 SQIVND (reference sequence).

The CDR3 DNA reads as TGTGCCAGTAGTATAGGGACAGGCCTCTCCTACGAGCAGTACTTC. As protein: CASSIGTGLSYEQYF. The chain employs TRBV19 and TRBJ2-7; 7 nucleotides line up with TRBD1. The CDR3 has 15 residues. CDR1 is LNHDA and CDR2 is SQIVND in the germline V gene (reference sequence). V lost 1 base and J lost 0; bases outside the gene matches: 3.

The CDR3 region is CASSFRSTDTQYF. The CDR3 region has the DNA TGTGCCAGCAGCTTCCGGAGCACAGATACGCAGTATTTT. The chain combines TRBV5-4 with TRBJ2-3, with D unresolved. Trimming shortened V by 2 bases and J by 0 bases, and 4 bases separated the two germline ends. This CDR3 spans 13 amino acids. The germline V gene encodes CDR1 SGHNT and CDR2 YYREEE (reference sequence).

CDR3 bases: TGTGCCAGCTCACCAGAGGGAGGGCGGGAGTTTTATGAGCAGTTCTTC. Translated: CASSPEGGREFYEQFF. The V and J genes are TRBV18 and TRBJ2-1; TRBD2 aligns across 7 bases. With 2 bases clipped from V and 8 bases from J, the junction kept 12 bases outside the gene matches. Germline CDR1 reads KGHSH; CDR2 reads LQKENI. This CDR3 has 16 amino acids. Complete variable domain (other parts from reference TRBV18 and TRBJ2-1): NAGVMQNPRHLVRRRGQEARLRCSPMKGHSHVYWYRQLPEEGLKFMVYLQKENIIDESGMPKERFSAEFPKEGPSILRIQQVVRGDSAAYFCASSPEGGREFYEQFFGPGTRLTVL.

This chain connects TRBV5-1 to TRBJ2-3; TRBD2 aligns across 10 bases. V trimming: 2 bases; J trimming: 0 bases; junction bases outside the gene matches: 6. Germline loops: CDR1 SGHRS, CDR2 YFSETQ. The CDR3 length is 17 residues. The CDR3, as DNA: TGCGCCAGCAGCTTAAGCCCTAGCGGGAGTAGCACAGATACGCAGTATTTT. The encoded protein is CASSLSPSGSSTDTQYF.

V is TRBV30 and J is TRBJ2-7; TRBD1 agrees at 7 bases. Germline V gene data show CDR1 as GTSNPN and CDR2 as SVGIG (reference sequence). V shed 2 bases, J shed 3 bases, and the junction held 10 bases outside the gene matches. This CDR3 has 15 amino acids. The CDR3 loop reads CAWSYRGSSFYEQYF. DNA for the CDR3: TGTGCCTGGAGTTACAGGGGATCCTCCTTCTACGAGCAGTACTTC.

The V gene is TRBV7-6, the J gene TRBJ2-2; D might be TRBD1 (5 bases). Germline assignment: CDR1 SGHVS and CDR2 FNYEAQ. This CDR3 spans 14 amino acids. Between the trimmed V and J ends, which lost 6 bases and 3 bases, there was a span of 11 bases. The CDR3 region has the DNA TGTGCCAGCAGACTACTCAGGGACACCGGGGAGCTGTTTTTT. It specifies CASRLLRDTGELFF.

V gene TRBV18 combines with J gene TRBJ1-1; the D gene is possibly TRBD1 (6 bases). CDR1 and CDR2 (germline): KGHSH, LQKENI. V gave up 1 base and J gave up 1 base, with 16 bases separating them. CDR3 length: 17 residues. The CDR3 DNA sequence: TGTGCCAGCTCACCACTTTATTACCTACAGGGGAACACTGAAGCTTTCTTT. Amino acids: CASSPLYYLQGNTEAFF.

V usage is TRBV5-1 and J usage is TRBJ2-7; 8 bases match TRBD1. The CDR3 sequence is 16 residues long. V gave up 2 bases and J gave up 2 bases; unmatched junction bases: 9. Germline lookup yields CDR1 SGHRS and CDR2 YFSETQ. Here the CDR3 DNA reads TGCGCCAGCAGCTTCAATAAGTGGACAGGGCCCTACGAGCAGTACTTC. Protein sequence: CASSFNKWTGPYEQYF.

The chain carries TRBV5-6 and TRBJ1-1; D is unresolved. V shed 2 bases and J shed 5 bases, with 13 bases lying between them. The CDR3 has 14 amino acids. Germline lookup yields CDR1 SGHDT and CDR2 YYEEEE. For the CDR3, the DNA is TGTGCCAGCAGCTTTAACCGGGGAAGGACTGAAGCTTTCTTT. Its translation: CASSFNRGRTEAFF.

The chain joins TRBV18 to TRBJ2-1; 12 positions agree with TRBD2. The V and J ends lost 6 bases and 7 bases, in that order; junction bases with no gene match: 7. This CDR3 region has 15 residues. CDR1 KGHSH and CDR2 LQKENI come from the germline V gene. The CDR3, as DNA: TGTGCCAGCTCCCTGACTAGCGGGAGCTTTAATGAGCAGTTCTTC. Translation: CASSLTSGSFNEQFF.

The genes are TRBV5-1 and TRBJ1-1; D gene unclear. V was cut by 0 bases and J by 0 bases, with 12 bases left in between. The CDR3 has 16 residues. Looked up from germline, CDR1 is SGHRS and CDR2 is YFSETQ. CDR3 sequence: CASSLAGFSMNTEAFF. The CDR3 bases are TGCGCCAGCAGCTTGGCCGGGTTCAGCATGAACACTGAAGCTTTCTTT. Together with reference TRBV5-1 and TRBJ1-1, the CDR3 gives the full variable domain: KAGVTQTPRYLIKTRGQQVTLSCSPISGHRSVSWYQQTPGQGLQFLFEYFSETQRNKGNFPGRFSGRQFSNSRSEMNVSTLELGDSALYLCASSLAGFSMNTEAFFGQGTRLTVV.

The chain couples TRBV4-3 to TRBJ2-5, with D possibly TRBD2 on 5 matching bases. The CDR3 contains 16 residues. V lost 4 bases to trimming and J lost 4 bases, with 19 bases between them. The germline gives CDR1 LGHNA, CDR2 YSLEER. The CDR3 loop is CASSPHHRGDIETQYF. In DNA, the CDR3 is TGCGCCAGCAGCCCACACCATCGGGGTGATATAGAGACCCAGTACTTC.

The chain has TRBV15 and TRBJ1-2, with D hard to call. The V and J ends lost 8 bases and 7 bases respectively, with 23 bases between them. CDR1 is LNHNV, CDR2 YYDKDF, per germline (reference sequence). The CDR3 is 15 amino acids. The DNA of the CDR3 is TGTGCCACCTCCCAGAGTAGGACTCCCGTCGGTGGCTACACCTTC. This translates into CATSQSRTPVGGYTF.

The CDR3 loop reads CASSFSGSSAEAFF. The CDR3 coding sequence is TGTGCCAGCAGCTTCTCAGGGTCAAGCGCTGAAGCTTTCTTT. J is TRBJ1-1 and V is TRBV11-2; tentative D call: TRBD1 (5 bases). This CDR3 is built from 14 residues. V dropped 3 bases and J dropped 6 bases, with 14 bases sitting between them. CDR1 and CDR2 from the germline V gene are SGHAT and FQNNGV.

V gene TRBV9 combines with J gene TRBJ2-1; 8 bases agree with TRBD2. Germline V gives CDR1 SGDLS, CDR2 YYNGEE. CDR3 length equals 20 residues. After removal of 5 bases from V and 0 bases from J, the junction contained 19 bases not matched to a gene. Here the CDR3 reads CASSGFGLAGPLSSYNEQFF. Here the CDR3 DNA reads TGTGCCAGCAGTGGGTTTGGGCTAGCGGGTCCCCTTAGCTCCTACAATGAGCAGTTCTTC.